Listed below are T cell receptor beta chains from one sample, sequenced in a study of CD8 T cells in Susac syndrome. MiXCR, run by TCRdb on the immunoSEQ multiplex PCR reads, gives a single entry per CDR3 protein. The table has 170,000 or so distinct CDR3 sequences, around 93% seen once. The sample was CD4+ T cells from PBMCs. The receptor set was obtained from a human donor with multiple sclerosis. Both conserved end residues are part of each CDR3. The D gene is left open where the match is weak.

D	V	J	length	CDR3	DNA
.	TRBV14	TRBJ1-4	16	CASSPWGRGTNEKLFF	TGTGCCAGCAGCCCCTGGGGGCGCGGAACTAATGAAAAACTGTTTTTT
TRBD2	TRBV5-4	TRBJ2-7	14	CASSRGGLAGEQYF	TGTGCCAGCAGCAGGGGTGGACTAGCGGGGGAGCAGTACTTC
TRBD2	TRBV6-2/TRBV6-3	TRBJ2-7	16	CASSKGGTSGNYEQYF	TGTGCCAGCAGTAAAGGAGGGACTAGCGGGAATTACGAGCAGTACTTC
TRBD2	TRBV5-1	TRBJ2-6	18	CASRHGAGGHSGANVLTF	TGCGCCAGCAGACATGGAGCGGGGGGACACTCTGGGGCCAACGTCCTGACTTTC
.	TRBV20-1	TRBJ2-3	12	CSAGPTGDTQYF	TGCAGTGCCGGACCAACTGGGGATACGCAGTATTTT
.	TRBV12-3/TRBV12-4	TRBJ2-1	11	CATSARDEQFF	TGTGCCACCTCAGCGAGGGATGAGCAGTTCTTC
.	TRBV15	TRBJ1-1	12	CATSRGEGEAFF	TGTGCCACCAGCAGAGGAGAAGGGGAAGCTTTCTTT
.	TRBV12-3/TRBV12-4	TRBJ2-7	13	CASSLRQVDEQYF	TGTGCCAGCAGTCTTAGACAGGTGGACGAGCAGTACTTC
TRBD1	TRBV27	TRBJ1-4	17	CASSTTGDHLTNEKLFF	TGTGCCAGCAGTACCACAGGGGACCACCTGACTAATGAAAAACTGTTTTTT
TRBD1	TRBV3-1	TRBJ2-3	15	CASSQGQGRTDTQYF	TGTGCCAGCAGCCAGGGACAGGGGCGCACAGATACGCAGTATTTT
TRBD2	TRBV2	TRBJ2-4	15	CASSGGSGSGNIQYF	TGTGCCAGCAGCGGGGGTAGCGGGAGTGGGAACATTCAGTACTTC
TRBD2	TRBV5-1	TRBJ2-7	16	CASSLVLLAGRDEQYF	TGCGCCAGCAGCTTGGTACTCCTAGCGGGAAGGGACGAGCAGTACTTC
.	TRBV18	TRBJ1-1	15	CASSPLRVEDTEAFF	TGTGCCAGCTCACCATTAAGGGTGGAGGACACTGAAGCTTTCTTT
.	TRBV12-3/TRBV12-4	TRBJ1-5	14	CASSFPGGNQPQHF	TGTGCCAGCAGTTTCCCAGGCGGAAATCAGCCCCAGCATTTT
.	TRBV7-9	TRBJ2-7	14	CASSLVDPRDEQYF	TGTGCCAGCAGCCTGGTTGATCCGAGGGACGAGCAGTACTTC
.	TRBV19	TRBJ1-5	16	CASSFLSGPSNQPQHF	TGTGCCAGTAGCTTTTTATCCGGGCCAAGCAATCAGCCCCAGCATTTT
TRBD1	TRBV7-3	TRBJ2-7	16	CAGSLSPDRETYEQYF	TGTGCCGGCAGCTTAAGTCCGGACAGGGAAACCTACGAGCAGTACTTC
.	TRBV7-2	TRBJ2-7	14	CASSAQTGPYEQYF	TGTGCCAGCAGCGCACAGACAGGACCCTACGAGCAGTACTTC
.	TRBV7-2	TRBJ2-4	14	CASSPGLAENIQYF	TGTGCCAGCAGCCCGGGGCTAGCCGAAAACATTCAGTACTTC
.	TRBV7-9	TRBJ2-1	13	CASSLAGFNEQFF	TGTGCCAGCAGCTTAGCGGGGTTCAATGAGCAGTTCTTC
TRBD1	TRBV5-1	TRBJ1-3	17	CASSLTDRAHSGNTIYF	TGCGCCAGCAGCTTGACTGACAGGGCACACTCTGGAAACACCATATATTTT
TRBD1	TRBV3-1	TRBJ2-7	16	CASSRDIGTGALQQYF	TGTGCCAGCAGCCGAGACATCGGGACAGGGGCCCTACAGCAGTACTTC
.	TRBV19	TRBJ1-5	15	CASTPRGRGNQPQHF	TGTGCCAGTACTCCCAGGGGAAGGGGGAATCAGCCCCAGCATTTT